Following are 5 T cell receptor beta chains from one sample sequenced in a study of CDR3 diversity in severe acne. TCRdb used MiXCR to reprocess the PCR reads, holding one entry per CDR3 protein. The sample holds around 85,000 distinct CDR3 sequences, approximately 49% seen once. Sequenced material: blood. The receptors shown here come from a male donor with severe acne vulgaris.

This clonotype was seen ten or more times. The chain recombines TRBV12-3 or TRBV12-4 with TRBJ2-5; 7 nucleotides match TRBD1. The V gene end was trimmed by 5 bases and the J gene end by 2 bases; junction bases not matched to a gene: 5. This CDR3 is 14 amino acids long. The CDR3, as DNA: TGTGCCAGCAGTACACTGGGACAGCAAGAGACCCAGTACTTC. Translated, it gives CASSTLGQQETQYF.

The chain employs TRBV20-1 and TRBJ2-2, with D unresolved. Germline V gene data show CDR1 as DFQATT and CDR2 as SNEGSKA (reference sequence). CDR3 length equals 14 residues. The V gene lost 1 base and the J gene lost 0 bases, with 6 bases spanning the gap. The CDR3 region is CSARGAPNTGELFF. The DNA for the CDR3 is TGCAGTGCTAGAGGGGCACCGAACACCGGGGAGCTGTTTTTT.

A remark on this clonotype: The DNA is left out, because the CDR3 cannot be placed on it with certainty; the CDR3 is given as TCRdb lists it. V usage is TRBV10-3 and J usage is TRBJ2-7; the tabulated D call, TRBD2, remains unverified against the DNA. The CDR3 is 24 amino acids in total, end residues counted. Germline-derived CDR1 and CDR2 are ENHRY and SYGVKD. CDR3 in amino acids: CAISDGDSNQPQHFGDGRTYEQYF.

Ten or more counts support this clonotype. The J gene is TRBJ2-3, the V gene TRBV12-3 or TRBV12-4; D uncertain. The CDR3 covers 14 residues. The germline V and J ends were trimmed by 3 bases and 2 bases, with 9 bases remaining between them. The CDR3: CASSLVAATDTQYF. The CDR3 DNA sequence: TGTGCCAGCAGTTTGGTGGCAGCCACAGATACGCAGTATTTT.

In regard to this clonotype: A much more abundant neighbour one base away suggests this may be a read error. V usage is TRBV5-1 and J usage is TRBJ1-1, with 7 nucleotides matching TRBD1. CDR3 length: 14 residues. Germline lookup yields CDR1 SGHRS and CDR2 YFSETQ. The CDR3: CSSRRKDRATEAFF. CDR3 sequence (DNA): TGCTCCAGCAGGCGGAAAGACAGGGCGACTGAAGCTTTCTTT.